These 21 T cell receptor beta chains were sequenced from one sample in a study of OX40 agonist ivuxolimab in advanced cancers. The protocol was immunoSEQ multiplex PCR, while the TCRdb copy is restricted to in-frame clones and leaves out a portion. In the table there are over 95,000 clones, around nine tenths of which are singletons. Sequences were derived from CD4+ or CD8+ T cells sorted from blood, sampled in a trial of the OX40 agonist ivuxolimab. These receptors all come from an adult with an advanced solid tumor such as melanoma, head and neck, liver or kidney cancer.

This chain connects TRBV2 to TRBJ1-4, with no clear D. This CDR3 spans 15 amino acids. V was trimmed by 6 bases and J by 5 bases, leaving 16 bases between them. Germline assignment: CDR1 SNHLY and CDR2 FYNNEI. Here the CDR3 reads CASRASAAQNEKLFF. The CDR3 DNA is TGTGCCAGCAGGGCTTCGGCGGCACAGAATGAAAAACTGTTTTTT.

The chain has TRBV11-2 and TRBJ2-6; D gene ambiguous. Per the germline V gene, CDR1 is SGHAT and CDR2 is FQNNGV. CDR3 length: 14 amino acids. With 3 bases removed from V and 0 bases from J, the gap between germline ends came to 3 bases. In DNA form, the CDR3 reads TGTGCCAGCAGCTTGTCCTCTGGGGCCAACGTCCTGACTTTC. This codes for CASSLSSGANVLTF.

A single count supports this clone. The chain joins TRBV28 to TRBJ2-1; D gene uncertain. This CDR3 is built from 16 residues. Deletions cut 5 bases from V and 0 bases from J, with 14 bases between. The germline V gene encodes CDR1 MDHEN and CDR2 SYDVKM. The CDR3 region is CASSTAQASSYNEQFF. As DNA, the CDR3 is TGTGCCAGCAGTACTGCACAAGCAAGCTCCTACAATGAGCAGTTCTTC.

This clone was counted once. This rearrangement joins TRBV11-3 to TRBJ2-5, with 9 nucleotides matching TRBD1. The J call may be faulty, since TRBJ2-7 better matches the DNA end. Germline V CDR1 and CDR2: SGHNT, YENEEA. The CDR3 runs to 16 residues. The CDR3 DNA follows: TGTGCCAGCAGCCCCCTGGGCGGGACAGGGCCCTACGAGCAGTACTTC. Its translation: CASSPLGGTGPYEQYF.

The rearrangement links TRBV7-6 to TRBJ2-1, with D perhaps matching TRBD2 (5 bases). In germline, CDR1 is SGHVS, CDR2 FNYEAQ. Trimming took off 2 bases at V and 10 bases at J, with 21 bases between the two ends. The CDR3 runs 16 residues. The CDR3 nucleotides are TGTGCCAGCAGCTTATTCCCCAGCGGCGAACCTAGGGAGCAGTTCTTC. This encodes CASSLFPSGEPREQFF.

CDR3 residues: CASTGQNTDTQYF. DNA for the CDR3: TGTGCCAGCACAGGCCAGAACACAGATACGCAGTATTTT. This chain connects TRBV28 to TRBJ2-3; unclear D gene. This CDR3 is built from 13 residues. The germline V and J ends were trimmed by 7 bases and 2 bases, with 10 bases remaining between them. Germline V gene data show CDR1 as MDHEN and CDR2 as SYDVKM.

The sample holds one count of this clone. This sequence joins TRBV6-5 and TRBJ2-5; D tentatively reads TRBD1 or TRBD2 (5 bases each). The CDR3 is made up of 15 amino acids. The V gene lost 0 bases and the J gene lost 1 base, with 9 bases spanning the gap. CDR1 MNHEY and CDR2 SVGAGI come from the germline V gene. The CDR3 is CASSYSRGSQETQYF. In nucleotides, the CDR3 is TGTGCCAGCAGTTACTCGAGGGGATCCCAAGAGACCCAGTACTTC.

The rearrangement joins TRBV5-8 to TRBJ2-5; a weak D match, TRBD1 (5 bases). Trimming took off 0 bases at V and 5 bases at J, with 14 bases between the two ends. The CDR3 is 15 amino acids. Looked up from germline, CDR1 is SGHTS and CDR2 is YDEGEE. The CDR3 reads CASSLDWQGGETQYF. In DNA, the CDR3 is TGTGCCAGCAGCTTGGATTGGCAGGGTGGGGAGACCCAGTACTTC.

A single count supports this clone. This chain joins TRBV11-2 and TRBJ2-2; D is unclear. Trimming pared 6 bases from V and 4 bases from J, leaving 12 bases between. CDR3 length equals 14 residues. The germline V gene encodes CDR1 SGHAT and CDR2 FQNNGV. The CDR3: CASRLVRFTGELFF. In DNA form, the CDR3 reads TGTGCCAGCAGGCTAGTACGGTTCACCGGGGAGCTGTTTTTT.

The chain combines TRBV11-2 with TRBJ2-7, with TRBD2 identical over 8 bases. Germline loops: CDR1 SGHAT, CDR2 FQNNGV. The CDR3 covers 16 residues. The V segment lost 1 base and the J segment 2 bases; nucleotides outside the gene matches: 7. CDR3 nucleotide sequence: TGTGCCAGCAGCTTAGTGCCCGGGACTAGTACCTACGAGCAGTACTTC. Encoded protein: CASSLVPGTSTYEQYF.

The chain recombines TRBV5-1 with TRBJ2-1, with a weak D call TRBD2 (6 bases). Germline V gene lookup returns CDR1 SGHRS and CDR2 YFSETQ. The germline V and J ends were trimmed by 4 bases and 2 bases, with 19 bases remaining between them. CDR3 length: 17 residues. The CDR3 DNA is TGCGCCAGCAGCAGGGGACTTCCCGAACAGGCCTACAATGAGCAGTTCTTC. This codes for CASSRGLPEQAYNEQFF.

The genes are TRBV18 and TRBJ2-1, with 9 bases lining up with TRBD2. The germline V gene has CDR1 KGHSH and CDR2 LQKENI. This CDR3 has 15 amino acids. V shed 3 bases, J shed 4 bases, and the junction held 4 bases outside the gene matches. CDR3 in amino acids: CASSPPAGGYNEQFF. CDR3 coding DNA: TGTGCCAGCTCACCTCCAGCGGGAGGTTACAATGAGCAGTTCTTC.

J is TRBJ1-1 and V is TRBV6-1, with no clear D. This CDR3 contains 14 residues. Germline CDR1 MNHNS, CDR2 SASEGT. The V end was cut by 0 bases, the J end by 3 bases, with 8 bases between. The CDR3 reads CASSEAGRHTEAFF. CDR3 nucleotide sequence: TGTGCCAGCAGTGAAGCTGGCAGACACACTGAAGCTTTCTTT.

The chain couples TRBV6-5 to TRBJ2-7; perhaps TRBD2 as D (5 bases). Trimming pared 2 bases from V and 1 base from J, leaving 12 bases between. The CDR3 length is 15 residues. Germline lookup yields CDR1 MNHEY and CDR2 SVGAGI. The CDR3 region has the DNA TGTGCCAGCAGTTACCTCTCCCGGGGTTCCTACGAGCAGTACTTC. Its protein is CASSYLSRGSYEQYF.

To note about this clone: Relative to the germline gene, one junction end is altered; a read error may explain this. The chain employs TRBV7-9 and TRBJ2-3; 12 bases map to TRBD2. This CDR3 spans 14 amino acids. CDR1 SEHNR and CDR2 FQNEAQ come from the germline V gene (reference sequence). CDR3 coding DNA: TGTGCCAGCAGCCTGGAACTAGCGGGAGGAACCGGGCTATTT. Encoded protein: CASSLELAGGTGLF. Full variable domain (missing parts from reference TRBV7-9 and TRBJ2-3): DTGVSQNPRHKITKRGQNVTFRCDPISEHNRLYWYRQTLGQGPEFLTYFQNEAQLEKSRLLSDRFSAERPKGSFSTLEIQRTEQGDSAMYLCASSLELAGGTGLFGPGTRLTVL.

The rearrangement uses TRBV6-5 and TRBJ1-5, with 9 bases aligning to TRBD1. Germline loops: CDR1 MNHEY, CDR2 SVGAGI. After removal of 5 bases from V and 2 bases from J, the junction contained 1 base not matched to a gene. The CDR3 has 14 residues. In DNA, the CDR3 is TGTGCCAGCAGTAGACAGGGGGGCAATCAGCCCCAGCATTTT. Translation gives CASSRQGGNQPQHF.

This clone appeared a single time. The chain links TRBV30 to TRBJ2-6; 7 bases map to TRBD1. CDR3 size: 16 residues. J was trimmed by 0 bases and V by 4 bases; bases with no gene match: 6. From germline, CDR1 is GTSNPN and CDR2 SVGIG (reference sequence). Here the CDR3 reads CAWTRTGLSGANVLTF. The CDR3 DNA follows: TGTGCCTGGACCCGGACAGGCCTCTCTGGGGCCAACGTCCTGACTTTC.

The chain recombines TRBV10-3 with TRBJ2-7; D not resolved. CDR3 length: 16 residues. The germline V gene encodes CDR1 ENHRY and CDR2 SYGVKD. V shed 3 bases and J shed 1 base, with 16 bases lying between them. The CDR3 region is CAISDSSGKLSYEQYF. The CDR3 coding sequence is TGTGCCATCAGTGACTCCTCTGGCAAGCTATCCTACGAGCAGTACTTC.

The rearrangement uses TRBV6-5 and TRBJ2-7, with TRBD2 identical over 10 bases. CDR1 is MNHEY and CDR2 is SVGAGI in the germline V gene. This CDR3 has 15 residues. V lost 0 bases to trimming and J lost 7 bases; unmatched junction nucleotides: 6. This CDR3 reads CASSYSASGGWEQYF. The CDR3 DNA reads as TGTGCCAGCAGTTACTCAGCTAGCGGGGGTTGGGAGCAGTACTTC.

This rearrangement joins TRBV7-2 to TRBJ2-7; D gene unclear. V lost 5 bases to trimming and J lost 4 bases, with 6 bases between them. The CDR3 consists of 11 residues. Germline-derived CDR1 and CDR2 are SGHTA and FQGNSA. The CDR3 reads CASSLHYEQYF. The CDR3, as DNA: TGTGCCAGCAGCCTCCATTACGAGCAGTACTTC.

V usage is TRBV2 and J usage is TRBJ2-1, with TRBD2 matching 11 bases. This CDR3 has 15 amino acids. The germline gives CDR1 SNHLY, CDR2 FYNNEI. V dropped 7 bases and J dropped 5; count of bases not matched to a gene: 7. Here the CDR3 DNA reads TGTGCCAGCACGTATAGCGGGAGGGTCAACAATGAGCAGTTCTTC. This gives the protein CASTYSGRVNNEQFF. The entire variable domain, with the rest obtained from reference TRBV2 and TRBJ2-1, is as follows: EPEVTQTPSHQVTQMGQEVILRCVPISNHLYFYWYRQILGQKVEFLVSFYNNEISEKSEIFDDQFSVERPDGSNFTLKIRSTKLEDSAMYFCASTYSGRVNNEQFFGPGTRLTVL.